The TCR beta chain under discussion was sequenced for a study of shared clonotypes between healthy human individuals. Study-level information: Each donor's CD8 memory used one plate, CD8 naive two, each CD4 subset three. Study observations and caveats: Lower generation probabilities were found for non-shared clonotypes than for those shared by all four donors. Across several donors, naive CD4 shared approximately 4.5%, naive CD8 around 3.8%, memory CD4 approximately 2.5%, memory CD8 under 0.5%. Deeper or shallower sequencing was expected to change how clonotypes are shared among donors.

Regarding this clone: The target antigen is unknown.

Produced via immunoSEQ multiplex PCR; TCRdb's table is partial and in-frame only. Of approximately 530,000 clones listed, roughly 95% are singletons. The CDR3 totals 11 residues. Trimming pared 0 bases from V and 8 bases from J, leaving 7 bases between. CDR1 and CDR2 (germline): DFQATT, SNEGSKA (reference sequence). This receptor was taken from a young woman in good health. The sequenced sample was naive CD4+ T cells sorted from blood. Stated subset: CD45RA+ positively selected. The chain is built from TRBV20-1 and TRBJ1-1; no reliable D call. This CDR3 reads CSARDLQEAFF. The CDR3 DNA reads TGCAGTGCTAGAGATCTACAAGAAGCTTTCTTT.